The clone carrying this T cell receptor beta chain was picked up a small number of times. Its antigen is undetermined. Of the isolated RNA, all was reverse transcribed, and so the sequenced material was expressed TCRB transcripts. The read count averaged around 3.6 million across naive, central memory and regulatory T cell samples. Data came from immunoSEQ multiplex PCR; TCRdb stores just in-frame clones and leaves some out. The sample lists some 270,000 clones, approximately 10% occurring once. These data belong to a study of beta chain features in type 1 diabetes. Study information: Examination spanned around 100,000,000 sorted cells from all samples.

CDR3 length equals 15 residues. Losses at the gene ends were 2 bases for V and 11 bases for J; bases not matched to a gene: 12. Germline V gene data show CDR1 as SNHLY and CDR2 as FYNNEI. Whole-study findings and limits: Naive, central memory and regulatory TCRB repertoires appeared more similar among patients than healthy donors. Moderately but significantly shorter TCRB CDR3s were found in Type 1 diabetes patients in all four CD4+ subsets. Insertions were fewer and deletions more numerous at VDJ junctions in type 1 diabetes patients.

The chain employs TRBV2 and TRBJ2-3; 8 nucleotides agree with TRBD2. Specimen: naive CD4+ T cells from blood. The origin of this receptor is a man aged 25 to 45 with type 1 diabetes. This CDR3 reads CASSEKSGLDQGQYF. Here the CDR3 DNA reads TGTGCCAGCAGTGAAAAGTCGGGACTAGACCAGGGGCAGTATTTT.